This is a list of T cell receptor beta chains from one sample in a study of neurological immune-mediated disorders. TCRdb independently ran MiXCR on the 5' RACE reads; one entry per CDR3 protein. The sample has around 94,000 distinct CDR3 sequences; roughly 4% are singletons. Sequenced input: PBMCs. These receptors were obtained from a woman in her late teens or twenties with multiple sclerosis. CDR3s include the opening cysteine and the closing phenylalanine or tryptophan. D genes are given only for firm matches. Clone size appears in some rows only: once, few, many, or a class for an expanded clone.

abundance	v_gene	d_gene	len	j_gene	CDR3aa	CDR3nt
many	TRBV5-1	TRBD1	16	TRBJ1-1	CASSPQGQPADTEAFF	TGCGCCAGCAGCCCGCAGGGACAGCCGGCAGACACTGAAGCTTTCTTT
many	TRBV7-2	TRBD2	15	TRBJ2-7	CASSFPPRGFYEQYF	TGTGCCAGCAGCTTTCCTCCGCGGGGGTTCTACGAGCAGTACTTC
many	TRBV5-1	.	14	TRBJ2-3	CASSPGDAGDTQYF	TGCGCCAGCAGCCCGGGGGACGCCGGGGATACGCAGTATTTT
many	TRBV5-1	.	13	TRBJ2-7	CASSPRATYEQYF	TGCGCCAGCAGCCCCCGGGCCACCTACGAGCAGTACTTC
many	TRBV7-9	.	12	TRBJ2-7	CASSLEGHEQYF	TGTGCCAGCAGCCTCGAAGGCCACGAGCAGTACTTC
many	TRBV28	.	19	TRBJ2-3	CASSFGSGNSILSTDTQYF	TGTGCCAGCAGTTTTGGTAGCGGAAACTCGATCCTAAGCACAGATACGCAGTATTTT
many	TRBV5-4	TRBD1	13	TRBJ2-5	CASRPTGVETQYF	TGTGCCAGCAGACCTACAGGGGTAGAGACCCAGTACTTC
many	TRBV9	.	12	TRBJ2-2	CASRGTAGELFF	TGTGCCAGCAGGGGTACTGCCGGGGAGCTGTTTTTT
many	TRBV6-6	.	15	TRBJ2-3	CASRPATGWGDTQYF	TGTGCCAGCAGACCTGCCACAGGGTGGGGGGATACGCAGTATTTT
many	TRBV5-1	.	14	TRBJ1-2	CASSHGASSYGYTF	TGCGCCAGCAGCCATGGTGCCAGTTCCTATGGCTACACCTTC
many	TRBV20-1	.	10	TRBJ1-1	CSAKLIGAFF	TGCAGTGCCAAGCTGATCGGAGCTTTCTTT
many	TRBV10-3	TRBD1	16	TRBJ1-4	CAISEDRGLTNEKLFF	TGTGCCATCAGTGAGGACAGGGGGCTCACTAATGAAAAACTGTTTTTT
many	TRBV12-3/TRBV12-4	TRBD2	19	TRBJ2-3	CASSFQLAGGPIGWDTQYF	TGTGCCAGCAGTTTTCAACTAGCGGGGGGGCCCATTGGCTGGGATACGCAGTATTTT
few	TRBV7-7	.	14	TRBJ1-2	CASSLNTRSYGYTF	TGTGCCAGCAGCTTAAACACTCGATCGTATGGCTACACCTTC
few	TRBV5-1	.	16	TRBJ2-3	CASSRLKGDPSDTQYF	TGCGCCAGCAGCCGCTTGAAAGGGGATCCATCAGATACGCAGTATTTT
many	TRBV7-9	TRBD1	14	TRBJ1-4	CASSTGQGGEKLFF	TGTGCCAGCAGCACGGGACAGGGAGGTGAAAAACTGTTTTTT
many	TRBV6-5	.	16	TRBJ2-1	CASSYSILADYNEQFF	TGTGCCAGCAGTTACTCGATACTAGCCGACTACAATGAGCAGTTCTTC
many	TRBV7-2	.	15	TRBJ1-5	CASGPGVYSNQPQHF	TGTGCCAGCGGTCCAGGCGTTTATAGCAATCAGCCCCAGCATTTT
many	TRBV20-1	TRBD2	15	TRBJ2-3	CSASWASGGVDTQYF	TGCAGTGCTAGTTGGGCTAGCGGGGGGGTAGATACGCAGTATTTT
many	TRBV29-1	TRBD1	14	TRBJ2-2	CSVRRDRDTGELFF	TGCAGCGTCCGCCGAGACAGGGATACCGGGGAGCTGTTTTTT
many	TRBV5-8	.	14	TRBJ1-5	CASSLEPDNQPQHF	TGTGCCAGCAGCTTGGAGCCAGATAATCAGCCCCAGCATTTT
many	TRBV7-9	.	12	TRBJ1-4	CASSQTGEKLFF	TGTGCCAGCAGCCAAACAGGAGAAAAACTGTTTTTT
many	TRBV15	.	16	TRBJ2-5	CATSRERQPRQETQYF	TGTGCCACCAGCAGAGAAAGACAACCAAGACAAGAGACCCAGTACTTC
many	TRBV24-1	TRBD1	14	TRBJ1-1	CATSDLRGRAEAFF	TGTGCCACCAGTGACCTCAGGGGGAGGGCTGAAGCTTTCTTT
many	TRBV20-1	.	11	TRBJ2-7	CSARRDYEQYF	TGCAGTGCTAGGAGGGATTACGAGCAGTACTTC
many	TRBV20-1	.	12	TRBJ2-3	CSARDLGDTQYF	TGCAGTGCTAGAGATTTGGGAGATACGCAGTATTTT
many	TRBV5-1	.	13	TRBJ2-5	CASSFEDSQAQYF	TGCGCCAGCAGCTTTGAGGATAGTCAGGCCCAGTACTTC
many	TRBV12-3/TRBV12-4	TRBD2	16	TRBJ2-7	CASSPGAGRGAYEQYF	TGTGCCAGCAGTCCTGGGGCTGGGCGGGGGGCCTACGAGCAGTACTTC
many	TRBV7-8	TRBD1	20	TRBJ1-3	CASSLIVAGTGWGSGNTIYF	TGTGCCAGCAGCTTAATCGTGGCCGGGACAGGCTGGGGCTCTGGAAACACCATATATTTT
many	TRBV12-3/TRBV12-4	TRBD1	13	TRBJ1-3	CAIQGQSGNTIYF	TGTGCCATCCAGGGACAGTCAGGAAACACCATATATTTT
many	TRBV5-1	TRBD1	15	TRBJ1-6	CASSLSGQGRSPLHF	TGCGCCAGCAGCTTGTCGGGACAGGGAAGGTCACCCCTCCACTTT
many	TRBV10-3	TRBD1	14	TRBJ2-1	CAISFDRGDNEQFF	TGTGCCATCAGTTTTGACAGGGGGGATAATGAGCAGTTCTTC
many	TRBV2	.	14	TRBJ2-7	CASKGRDGTYEQYF	TGTGCCAGCAAAGGACGGGACGGAACCTACGAGCAGTACTTC
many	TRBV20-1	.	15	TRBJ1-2	CSAQAATGPLSGYTF	TGCAGTGCCCAAGCTGCTACGGGCCCCCTCTCTGGCTACACCTTC
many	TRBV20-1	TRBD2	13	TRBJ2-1	CSALAGGYNEQFF	TGCAGTGCTTTAGCGGGGGGCTACAATGAGCAGTTCTTC
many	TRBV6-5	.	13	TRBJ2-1	CAIGRNSYNEQFF	TGTGCCATCGGACGGAACTCCTACAATGAGCAGTTCTTC
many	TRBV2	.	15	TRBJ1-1	CASSERGRGNTEAFF	TGTGCCAGCAGTGAGAGGGGGAGAGGGAACACTGAAGCTTTCTTT
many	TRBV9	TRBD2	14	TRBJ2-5	CASSGSGTGETQYF	TGTGCCAGCAGCGGTAGCGGGACTGGAGAGACCCAGTACTTC
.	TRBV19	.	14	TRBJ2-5	CASSERGDRETQYF	TGTGCCAGTAGTGAGAGGGGAGATCGGGAGACCCAGTACTTC
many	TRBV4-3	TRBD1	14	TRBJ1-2	CASSGDRGNYGYTF	TGCGCCAGCAGCGGGGACAGGGGCAACTATGGCTACACCTTC
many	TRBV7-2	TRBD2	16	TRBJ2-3	CASSLVGLAGADTQYF	TGTGCCAGCAGCTTAGTCGGCCTAGCGGGAGCAGATACGCAGTATTTT